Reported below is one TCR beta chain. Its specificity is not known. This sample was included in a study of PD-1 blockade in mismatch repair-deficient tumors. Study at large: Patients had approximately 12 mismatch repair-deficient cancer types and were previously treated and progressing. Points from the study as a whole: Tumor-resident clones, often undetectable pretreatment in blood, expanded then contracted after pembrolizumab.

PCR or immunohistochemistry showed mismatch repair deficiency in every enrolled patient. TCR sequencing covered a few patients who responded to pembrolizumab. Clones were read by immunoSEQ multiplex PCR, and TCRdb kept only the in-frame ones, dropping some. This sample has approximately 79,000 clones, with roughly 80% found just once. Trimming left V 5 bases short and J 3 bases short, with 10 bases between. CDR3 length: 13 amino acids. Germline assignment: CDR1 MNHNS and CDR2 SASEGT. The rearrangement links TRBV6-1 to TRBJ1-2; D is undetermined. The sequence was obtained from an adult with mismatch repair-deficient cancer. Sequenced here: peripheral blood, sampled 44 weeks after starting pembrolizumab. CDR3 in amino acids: CASSSQRHYGYTF. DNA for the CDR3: TGTGCCAGCAGTTCCCAAAGGCACTATGGCTACACCTTC.